This T cell receptor (beta chain) was captured by sequencing in a study of blood T cell repertoires in COVID-19. The CDR3 sequence is 14 residues long. CDR1 KGHSH and CDR2 LQKENI come from the germline V gene. Trimming stripped 3 bases from V and 3 bases from J, with 10 bases between. Profiling relied on immunoSEQ multiplex PCR, and the TCRdb table lists in-frame clones only, not all of them. Here the sample spans over 60,000 clones, 80% to 95% being singletons. Sequencing was performed on peripheral blood. This receptor was taken from a man aged 45-65 years with COVID-19, enrolled during active disease. The rearrangement links TRBV18 to TRBJ2-3; possible D gene TRBD1, 7 bases. CDR3 loop: CASSPQGGTDTQYF. The CDR3 DNA is TGTGCCAGCTCACCCCAGGGGGGAACAGATACGCAGTATTTT.